This paragraph covers one TCR beta chain sequence. The data derive from a study of blood T cell repertoires in COVID-19. Turning to the study itself: PBMCs, B-cell-depleted T cells, or T cells provided the cDNA or gDNA that made up the material.

Looked up from germline, CDR1 is SGHTA and CDR2 is FQGTGA. The CDR3 has 15 residues. Trimming removed 5 bases from V and 4 bases from J, with 15 bases in between. In the authors' workflow: Quantification of nucleated cells was approximated via reference gene primer amplification. Method: immunoSEQ multiplex PCR; TCRdb's copy keeps in-frame clones and lacks some. D and trimming were read from the DNA, whereas the V and J calls and clone size are those reported in that table. Among around 310,000 clones, around 91% were seen once, and the ten largest hold around 13%. Specimen: peripheral blood. The rearrangement links TRBV7-3 to TRBJ2-1; a possible D gene is TRBD2 (5 bases). The sequence was obtained from a woman in her sixties or seventies with acute or convalescent COVID-19. The chain's CDR3 is CASSPPGIGYNEQFF. CDR3 DNA: TGTGCCAGCAGCCCCCCGGGGATTGGGTACAATGAGCAGTTCTTC.